These 28 T cell receptor beta chains originate from one sample sequenced in a study of T cell repertoires in cytomegalovirus infection. In TCRdb, the reads were re-called with MiXCR into one record per CDR3 protein. Found here are approximately 700,000 distinct CDR3 sequences, approximately 40% of them singletons; the top ten hold 2.5% to 3%. Sequences were obtained from PBMCs. Every receptor here comes from a human donor in good health (CMV status not recorded). Some clones in this sample may be carry-over from other donors' samples.

This clonotype was seen a handful of times. The V gene is TRBV11-1, the J gene TRBJ2-6; D tentatively fits TRBD1 or TRBD2 (5 bases each). Trimming removed 5 bases at V and 2 bases at J, with 34 bases between. Germline V CDR1 and CDR2: SGHAT, FQDESV (reference sequence). The CDR3 sequence is 23 residues long. In DNA, the CDR3 is TGTGCCAGCAGCGGCGGGCTCTGGGGCCAACGTCCTGAAATTCCCACTGGGGCCAACGTCCTGACTTTC. Its translation: CASSGGLWGQRPEIPTGANVLTF.

The chain joins TRBV5-6 to TRBJ2-6; D gene ambiguous. CDR1 and CDR2 from the germline V gene are SGHDT and YYEEEE. The CDR3 runs to 16 residues. The V and J ends lost 2 bases and 0 bases respectively, with 9 bases between them. In DNA form, the CDR3 reads TGTGCCAGCAGCTTAACTCGGCCCTCTGGGGCCAACGTCCTGACTTTC. Residues: CASSLTRPSGANVLTF.

The gene calls are TRBV7-6 and TRBJ1-2; D might be TRBD1 (5 bases). The CDR3 totals 15 residues. In germline, CDR1 is SGHVS, CDR2 FNYEAQ. Trimming cost V 1 base and J 6 bases, with 15 bases left between them. The CDR3 DNA sequence: TGTGCCAGCAGCTTAGATCTTGGGCAGGGTGATGGCTACACCTTC. This encodes CASSLDLGQGDGYTF.

This rearrangement joins TRBV19 to TRBJ2-1; D possibly corresponds to TRBD2 (5 bases). Deletions cut 4 bases from V and 3 bases from J, with 10 bases between. The CDR3 sequence is 14 residues long. Germline lookup yields CDR1 LNHDA and CDR2 SQIVND (reference sequence). In nucleotides, the CDR3 is TGTGCCAGTAGTAATATTCGGGGCTACAATGAGCAGTTCTTC. Amino acid sequence: CASSNIRGYNEQFF.

The CDR3 here is CASSDPGTGGDTQYF. The CDR3 DNA sequence: TGTGCCAGCAGTGACCCCGGGACAGGGGGGGATACCCAGTACTTC. The genes are TRBV25-1 and TRBJ2-5; TRBD1 matches at 11 bases. Germline CDR1 and CDR2: MGHDK and SYGVNS. J lost 8 bases, V lost 3 bases, and 8 bases had no gene match. The CDR3 runs to 15 residues.

The chain is built from TRBV5-6 and TRBJ2-1; 11 nucleotides align to TRBD2. Losses at the gene ends were 6 bases for V and 6 bases for J; bases not matched to a gene: 8. Germline lookup yields CDR1 SGHDT and CDR2 YYEEEE. The CDR3 is 15 amino acids. Here the CDR3 DNA reads TGTGCCAGCACTGGTAGCGGGGGGGCCGTCAATGAGCAGTTCTTC. It encodes CASTGSGGAVNEQFF.

This clonotype was seen a handful of times. The V gene is TRBV6-1, the J gene TRBJ2-1; D may match TRBD1 or TRBD2 (6 bases each). The CDR3 is 17 residues long. V lost 7 bases and J 1 base, leaving 20 bases between the germline ends. Germline V gene data show CDR1 as MNHNS and CDR2 as SASEGT. The CDR3 here is CASTRLGGGKSYNEQFF. CDR3 nucleotides: TGTGCCAGCACCCGATTGGGGGGCGGGAAATCCTACAATGAGCAGTTCTTC.

This chain connects TRBV4-1 to TRBJ1-1; unclear D gene. V lost 8 bases to trimming and J lost 8 bases, with 21 bases between them. The CDR3 runs to 14 residues. CDR1 is MGHRA, CDR2 YSYEKL, per germline. The CDR3 region has the DNA TGCGCCAGCGGATTAGCGTGGGCGGAGGGCGAAGCTTTCTTT. Its translation: CASGLAWAEGEAFF.

This clonotype occurred a few times. The genes are TRBV12-3 or TRBV12-4 and TRBJ1-5; D not resolved. This CDR3 is built from 15 residues. The ends were cut back, 3 bases at V and 5 bases at J, with 14 bases in the middle. Here the CDR3 reads CASSFAGINDQPQHF. CDR3 DNA: TGTGCCAGCAGTTTCGCAGGAATCAACGATCAGCCCCAGCATTTT.

The chain uses TRBV19 and TRBJ1-1; D perhaps matches TRBD1 (5 bases). Trimming took off 10 bases at V and 6 bases at J, with 33 bases between the two ends. The CDR3 extends over 18 amino acids. Germline CDR1 and CDR2: LNHDA and SQIVND (reference sequence). The CDR3 DNA is TGTGCCACCTATTCACTTGGCCGGGGGTGGACACAAGGCGCTGAAGCTTTCTTT. Amino acid sequence: CATYSLGRGWTQGAEAFF.

The chain combines TRBV6-1 with TRBJ1-5, with D unresolved. V gave up 3 bases and J gave up 2 bases, with 11 bases separating them. In germline, CDR1 is MNHNS, CDR2 SASEGT. The CDR3 is made up of 15 amino acids. DNA for the CDR3: TGTGCCAGCAGTGAGTCCCCCGCGGGCAATCAGCCCCAGCATTTT. This sequence encodes CASSESPAGNQPQHF.

J is TRBJ2-1 and V is TRBV12-3 or TRBV12-4; unclear D gene. CDR3 length: 13 amino acids. Deletions cut 3 bases from V and 8 bases from J, with 11 bases between. CDR3 sequence (DNA): TGTGCCAGCAGTTTCCCTCCGGGCGATGAGCAGTTCTTC. Translating gives CASSFPPGDEQFF.

V usage is TRBV28 and J usage is TRBJ1-5; D gene ambiguous. Germline values: CDR1 MDHEN, CDR2 SYDVKM. This CDR3 spans 12 amino acids. Between the trimmed V and J ends, which lost 6 bases and 11 bases, there was a span of 14 bases. The CDR3 DNA sequence: TGTGCCAGCAGGATGAGCCTGATGGCCCAGCATTTT. This encodes CASRMSLMAQHF. The variable domain in full, completed from reference TRBV28 and TRBJ1-5, reads DVKVTQSSRYLVKRTGEKVFLECVQDMDHENMFWYRQDPGLGLRLIYFSYDVKMKEKGDIPEGYSVSREKKERFSLILESASTNQTSMYLCASRMSLMAQHFGDGTRLSIL.

This chain connects TRBV5-1 to TRBJ2-7; 8 bases match TRBD2. This CDR3 is built from 15 residues. Germline V gene data show CDR1 as SGHRS and CDR2 as YFSETQ. The J segment lost 6 bases and the V segment lost 0 bases, leaving 8 bases of the junction unmatched. This CDR3 is CASSLAIGLALEQYF. CDR3 nucleotide sequence: TGCGCCAGCAGCTTGGCCATAGGACTAGCACTCGAGCAGTACTTC.

The rearrangement links TRBV28 to TRBJ2-3, with D possibly matching TRBD2 (6 bases). The CDR3 has 14 amino acids. From germline, CDR1 is MDHEN and CDR2 SYDVKM. The CDR3 region is CAAGGLDSTDTQYF. CDR3 sequence (DNA): TGTGCAGCCGGAGGGCTTGATAGCACAGATACGCAGTATTTT.

This clonotype came up a few times. The rearrangement joins TRBV27 to TRBJ2-5; the D gene could be TRBD1 or TRBD2 (5 bases each). Trimming stripped 4 bases from V and 4 bases from J, with 19 bases between. The length of the CDR3 is 16 residues. The V gene's germline CDR1 is MNHEY and CDR2 SMNVEV (reference sequence). This chain's CDR3 is CASSSGSGLFGETQYF. The CDR3 nucleotides read TGTGCCAGCAGTTCGGGGTCAGGGCTGTTCGGAGAGACCCAGTACTTC.

This clonotype has a handful of counts. J is TRBJ2-1 and V is TRBV6-5; 12 bases line up with TRBD2. V was clipped by 5 bases and J by 3 bases; unmatched bases: 5. Germline CDR1 is MNHEY and CDR2 is SVGAGI. CDR3 length: 16 amino acids. CDR3 protein: CASSLTSGGLYNEQFF. CDR3 coding DNA: TGTGCCAGCAGTCTGACTAGCGGGGGCCTCTACAATGAGCAGTTCTTC.

The chain uses TRBV28 and TRBJ2-1, with D hard to call. This CDR3 contains 15 residues. The V gene's germline CDR1 is MDHEN and CDR2 SYDVKM. Trimming took off 5 bases at V and 4 bases at J, with 15 bases between the two ends. As DNA, the CDR3 is TGTGCCAGCAGTCCCTACTCGGACCTATACAATGAGCAGTTCTTC. The encoded protein is CASSPYSDLYNEQFF.

The sample holds many counts of this clonotype. The rearrangement uses TRBV7-2 and TRBJ2-7; D is perhaps TRBD2 (5 bases). The V and J ends lost 1 base and 0 bases respectively, with 10 bases between them. The CDR3 is 15 residues long. Germline loops: CDR1 SGHTA, CDR2 FQGNSA. This CDR3 is CASSLVTGSSYEQYF. CDR3 DNA: TGTGCCAGCAGCTTAGTGACGGGGAGCTCCTACGAGCAGTACTTC.

In the case of this clonotype: At one boundary the junction diverges from the germline segment, which might be a read error. This chain uses TRBV7-2 with TRBJ2-1; 8 bases are a match to TRBD2. Germline values: CDR1 SGHTA, CDR2 FQGNSA. This CDR3 is 15 amino acids long. In DNA, the CDR3 is TGTGCCAGCAGCATAGCGGGAAGAAACTACAATGAGCAGTTCTTC. It translates to CASSIAGRNYNEQFF. Complete variable domain (other parts from reference TRBV7-2 and TRBJ2-1): GAGVSQSPSNKVTEKGKDVELRCDPISGHTALYWYRQSLGQGLEFLIYFQGNSAPDKSGLPSDRFSAERTGGSVSTLTIQRTQQEDSAVYLCASSIAGRNYNEQFFGPGTRLTVL.

The chain has TRBV27 and TRBJ2-7; D is perhaps TRBD1 (5 bases). The length of the CDR3 is 15 residues. Trimming removed 0 bases at V and 6 bases at J, with 15 bases between. Germline values: CDR1 MNHEY, CDR2 SMNVEV (reference sequence). The CDR3 loop is CASSLSQGPQSEQYF. CDR3 DNA sequence: TGTGCCAGCAGTTTATCCCAGGGCCCGCAGTCCGAGCAGTACTTC.

This clonotype turned up a few times. This rearrangement joins TRBV6-4 to TRBJ2-7; either TRBD1 or TRBD2 may fit D (5 bases each). The CDR3 consists of 20 residues. Trimming left V 7 bases short and J 0 bases short, with 31 bases between. CDR1 and CDR2 (germline): MRHNA, SNTAGT. CDR3 in amino acids: CASTHGEGYRGPDSSYEQYF. The CDR3 nucleotides are TGTGCCAGCACCCATGGGGAAGGCTACCGGGGCCCTGATAGCTCCTACGAGCAGTACTTC.

The genes are TRBV6-5 and TRBJ2-1; 9 bases fit TRBD2. J gave up 2 bases and V 6 bases, and 8 bases lay outside the gene matches. The germline gives CDR1 MNHEY, CDR2 SVGAGI. The CDR3 has 16 amino acids. In DNA form, the CDR3 reads TGTGCCAGCAGGCCCATCAGCGGGAGGCCCTACAATGAGCAGTTCTTC. Encoded protein: CASRPISGRPYNEQFF.

The gene calls are TRBV27 and TRBJ1-2, with D possibly matching TRBD1 (5 bases). Trimming pared 8 bases from V and 7 bases from J, leaving 14 bases between. Germline values: CDR1 MNHEY, CDR2 SMNVEV (reference sequence). The CDR3 consists of 12 residues. CDR3 DNA: TGTGCCAGCGGGGGGAGCGGTGGTGGCTACACCTTC. Amino acid sequence: CASGGSGGGYTF.

This clonotype was seen repeatedly, ten times or more. The chain recombines TRBV7-9 with TRBJ2-7; D gene unclear. V was clipped by 2 bases and J by 0 bases, with 8 bases between them. This CDR3 comprises 14 residues. Per the germline V gene, CDR1 is SEHNR and CDR2 is FQNEAQ (reference sequence). The DNA of the CDR3 is TGTGCCAGCAGCTTATCTCTAGTCTCCTACGAGCAGTACTTC. Amino acids: CASSLSLVSYEQYF.

V and J are TRBV2 and TRBJ1-4; tentative D call: TRBD1 (5 bases). The V gene's germline CDR1 is SNHLY and CDR2 FYNNEI. The V end was cut by 7 bases, the J end by 8 bases, with 23 bases between. CDR3 length: 16 residues. The CDR3, as DNA: TGTGCCAGCAAACTCGTGGCTCGGGACCCAAGAGAAAAACTGTTTTTT. The encoded protein is CASKLVARDPREKLFF.

A few counts support this clonotype. The chain uses TRBV28 and TRBJ2-3, with no clear D. Trimming took 1 base from V and 0 from J, leaving 11 bases between them. There are 16 residues in the CDR3. Germline loops: CDR1 MDHEN, CDR2 SYDVKM. In nucleotides, the CDR3 is TGTGCCAGCAGTTTATTAGCCGCCGCTAGCACAGATACGCAGTATTTT. It encodes CASSLLAAASTDTQYF.

This clonotype was observed a few times. The chain uses TRBV24-1 and TRBJ1-2; 9 bases align to TRBD1. V lost 4 bases to trimming and J lost 8 bases; unmatched junction nucleotides: 7. This CDR3 is built from 14 residues. CDR1 KGHDR and CDR2 SFDVKD come from the germline V gene. The CDR3 protein is CATSDPGQGRGYTF. CDR3 sequence (DNA): TGTGCCACCAGTGACCCGGGACAGGGAAGGGGCTACACCTTC.